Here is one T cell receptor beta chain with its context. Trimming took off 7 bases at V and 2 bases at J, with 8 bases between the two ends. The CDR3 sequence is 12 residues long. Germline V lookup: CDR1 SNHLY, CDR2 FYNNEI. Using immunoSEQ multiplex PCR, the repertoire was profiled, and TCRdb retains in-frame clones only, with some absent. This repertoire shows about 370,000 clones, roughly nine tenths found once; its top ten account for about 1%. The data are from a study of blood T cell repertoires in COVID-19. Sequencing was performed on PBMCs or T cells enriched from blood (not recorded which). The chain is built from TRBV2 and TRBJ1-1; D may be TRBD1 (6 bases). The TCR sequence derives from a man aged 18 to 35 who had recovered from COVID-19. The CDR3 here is CASMDSNTEAFF. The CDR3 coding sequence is TGTGCCAGCATGGACAGTAACACTGAAGCTTTCTTT. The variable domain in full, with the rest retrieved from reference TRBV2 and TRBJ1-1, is EPEVTQTPSHQVTQMGQEVILRCVPISNHLYFYWYRQILGQKVEFLVSFYNNEISEKSEIFDDQFSVERPDGSNFTLKIRSTKLEDSAMYFCASMDSNTEAFFGQGTRLTVV.